Following are 21 T cell receptor beta chains from one sample sequenced in a study of blood T cell repertoires in COVID-19. This table comes from immunoSEQ multiplex PCR, and its TCRdb copy is limited to in-frame clones, with some not included. Here the sample spans more than 200,000 clones, around 82% being singletons. The specimen sequenced was peripheral blood. The source of these receptors is a woman older than 75 with active or convalescent COVID-19.

This chain connects TRBV28 to TRBJ1-1; 7 nucleotides align to TRBD1. Germline-derived CDR1 and CDR2 are MDHEN and SYDVKM. The ends lost 5 bases at V and 1 base at J; junction bases unmatched: 7. The CDR3 is 15 amino acids. The CDR3 nucleotides read TGTGCCAGCAGTCCGTTCGGGACAGCGAACACTGAAGCTTTCTTT. Translated: CASSPFGTANTEAFF.

J is TRBJ2-1 and V is TRBV5-1; 7 positions match TRBD2. The V segment lost 0 bases and the J segment 3 bases; nucleotides outside the gene matches: 3. CDR1 SGHRS and CDR2 YFSETQ come from the germline V gene. The CDR3 loop spans 15 amino acids. The CDR3 DNA reads TGCGCCAGCAGCTTGGAAATAGCGGGCTACAATGAGCAGTTCTTC. Its translation is CASSLEIAGYNEQFF.

Here the CDR3 DNA reads TGTGCCAGCAGGGTTGGGACAGCCACCGGGGAGCTGTTTTTT. It yields the protein CASRVGTATGELFF. The chain joins TRBV5-5 to TRBJ2-2, with TRBD1 matching 7 bases. Trimming cost V 5 bases and J 4 bases; bases outside gene matches: 5. The CDR3 consists of 14 residues. The germline CDR1 and CDR2 sequences are SGHKS and YYEKEE (reference sequence). The full variable domain, completed using reference TRBV5-5 and TRBJ2-2, is DAGVTQSPTHLIKTRGQQVTLRCSPISGHKSVSWYQQVLGQGPQFIFQYYEKEERGRGNFPDRFSARQFPNYSSELNVNALLLGDSALYLCASRVGTATGELFFGEGSRLTVL.

V is TRBV5-1 and J is TRBJ1-1; D not certain. Trimming stripped 4 bases from V and 7 bases from J, with 14 bases between. The CDR3 sequence is 13 residues long. The germline CDR1 and CDR2 sequences are SGHRS and YFSETQ. This CDR3 is CASSPEGYLEAFF. The CDR3, as DNA: TGCGCCAGCAGCCCGGAGGGATACCTTGAAGCTTTCTTT.

The chain uses TRBV28 and TRBJ2-5, with D maybe TRBD1 (5 bases). Trimming pared 4 bases from V and 5 bases from J, leaving 17 bases between. Germline lookup yields CDR1 MDHEN and CDR2 SYDVKM. The CDR3 runs 15 residues. In DNA form, the CDR3 reads TGTGCCAGCAGTTCCCTCAAGGGGCGTGGGGAGACCCAGTACTTC. Protein: CASSSLKGRGETQYF. The complete variable domain, with remaining parts taken from reference TRBV28 and TRBJ2-5, reads DVKVTQSSRYLVKRTGEKVFLECVQDMDHENMFWYRQDPGLGLRLIYFSYDVKMKEKGDIPEGYSVSREKKERFSLILESASTNQTSMYLCASSSLKGRGETQYFGPGTRLLVL.

The chain couples TRBV6-1 to TRBJ1-2, with D possibly TRBD1 on 5 matching bases. Germline CDR1 and CDR2: MNHNS and SASEGT. Trimming removed 3 bases at V and 8 bases at J, with 16 bases between. This CDR3 contains 14 residues. This CDR3 is CASSETWTRGGYTF. The CDR3 coding sequence is TGTGCCAGCAGTGAGACCTGGACAAGAGGCGGCTACACCTTC.

V gene TRBV28 combines with J gene TRBJ1-6, with 11 bases identical to TRBD1. The CDR3 totals 15 residues. J gave up 8 bases and V 7 bases, and 7 bases lay outside the gene matches. The germline CDR1 and CDR2 sequences are MDHEN and SYDVKM. The CDR3 sequence is CASKNGQGADSPLHF. DNA for the CDR3: TGTGCCAGCAAAAACGGACAGGGGGCTGATTCACCCCTCCACTTT.

This chain uses TRBV5-1 with TRBJ1-6; 7 bases align to TRBD1. CDR1 and CDR2 (germline): SGHRS, YFSETQ. CDR3 size: 14 residues. The junction had 1 base not matched to a gene; V was cut back by 0 bases and J by 7 bases. The CDR3: CASSLGGQNSPLHF. The DNA of the CDR3 is TGCGCCAGCAGCTTGGGGGGACAGAATTCACCCCTCCACTTT.

The chain uses TRBV6-5 and TRBJ2-1; possible D gene TRBD2, 6 bases. The CDR3 runs to 14 residues. Trimming left V 6 bases short and J 4 bases short, with 13 bases between. The germline V gene encodes CDR1 MNHEY and CDR2 SVGAGI. In DNA, the CDR3 is TGTGCCAGCAGACCGGGGGTAGCGTACAATGAGCAGTTCTTC. It codes for CASRPGVAYNEQFF.

The chain uses TRBV20-1 and TRBJ1-1; D is unresolved. Trimming stripped 5 bases from V and 10 bases from J, with 14 bases between. The germline V gene encodes CDR1 DFQATT and CDR2 SNEGSKA (reference sequence). The CDR3 runs to 11 residues. CDR3 sequence (DNA): TGCAGTGCTCCGAAACGGGTGGGAGCTTTCTTT. Translation gives CSAPKRVGAFF.

The genes are TRBV29-1 and TRBJ2-5, with D perhaps TRBD2 (7 bases). The CDR3 is 13 residues long. The V end lost 7 bases, the J end lost 5 bases, and 17 bases lay between the germline ends. Germline values: CDR1 SQVTM, CDR2 ANQGSEA. The chain's CDR3 is CSAGPGGLETQYF. CDR3 DNA: TGCAGCGCTGGCCCCGGGGGGCTGGAGACCCAGTACTTC.

This chain joins TRBV29-1 and TRBJ2-1; D might be TRBD2 (6 bases). The CDR3 loop spans 13 amino acids. The germline V gene has CDR1 SQVTM and CDR2 ANQGSEA. Trimming removed 4 bases at V and 6 bases at J, with 13 bases between. CDR3: CSVVPAGLNEQFF. CDR3 in DNA: TGCAGCGTTGTCCCAGCGGGCCTCAATGAGCAGTTCTTC.

CDR3 nucleotide sequence: TGTGCCAGCAGCCTCCAACCCGGGTCCGGCGAGGGCTACACCTTC. Translation: CASSLQPGSGEGYTF. J is TRBJ1-2 and V is TRBV3-1 (or the pseudogene TRBV3-2); D is uncertain. CDR3 size: 15 residues. V was pared by 4 bases and J by 8 bases, with 20 bases between. Per germline, CDR1 LGHDT and CDR2 YNNKEL (reference sequence).

This clone has just one count. The V gene is TRBV19, the J gene TRBJ1-1; 7 nucleotides line up with TRBD1. This CDR3 has 14 amino acids. V gave up 9 bases and J gave up 0 bases; unmatched junction bases: 7. CDR1 is LNHDA and CDR2 is SQIVND in the germline V gene (reference sequence). Written as DNA, the CDR3 is TGTGCCAGCGGAAGACAGGGATTGAACACTGAAGCTTTCTTT. This translates into CASGRQGLNTEAFF.

This chain connects TRBV5-4 to TRBJ1-5, with TRBD1 as a possible D gene (5 bases). Germline V gives CDR1 SGHNT, CDR2 YYREEE (reference sequence). V gave up 4 bases and J gave up 2 bases, with 10 bases separating them. This CDR3 is 14 amino acids long. The DNA of the CDR3 is TGTGCCAGCAGCCAGGGAGGGGGCAATCAGCCCCAGCATTTT. This sequence encodes CASSQGGGNQPQHF. The complete variable domain, with remaining parts taken from reference TRBV5-4 and TRBJ1-5, reads ETGVTQSPTHLIKTRGQQVTLRCSSQSGHNTVSWYQQALGQGPQFIFQYYREEENGRGNFPPRFSGLQFPNYSSELNVNALELDDSALYLCASSQGGGNQPQHFGDGTRLSIL.

The V gene is TRBV11-2, the J gene TRBJ2-3, with TRBD2 matching over 9 bases. The CDR3 contains 16 residues. V lost 4 bases, J lost 7 bases, and 12 bases stayed unmatched. Germline V lookup: CDR1 SGHAT, CDR2 FQNNGV. CDR3 sequence: CASSSMGGGAVYTQYF. The CDR3 DNA follows: TGTGCCAGCAGCTCCATGGGCGGGGGGGCGGTTTATACGCAGTATTTT.

The genes are TRBV10-3 and TRBJ1-2; D perhaps matches TRBD1 (6 bases). Trimming took off 4 bases at V and 5 bases at J, with 14 bases between the two ends. The CDR3 has 14 amino acids. Germline lookup yields CDR1 ENHRY and CDR2 SYGVKD. CDR3 amino acids: CAISATGQGYGYTF. CDR3 sequence (DNA): TGTGCCATCAGTGCGACGGGACAAGGATATGGCTACACCTTC.

The chain recombines TRBV5-1 with TRBJ2-5, with TRBD2 as a possible D gene (5 bases). V dropped 4 bases and J dropped 1 base, with 11 bases sitting between them. Germline assignment: CDR1 SGHRS and CDR2 YFSETQ. The length of the CDR3 is 14 residues. The CDR3 loop is CASSPGSLQETQYF. The DNA for the CDR3 is TGCGCCAGCAGCCCGGGGTCGCTCCAAGAGACCCAGTACTTC.

This rearrangement joins TRBV4-1 to TRBJ1-5; D gene uncertain. The CDR3 covers 15 residues. The germline gives CDR1 MGHRA, CDR2 YSYEKL. Trimming cost V 0 bases and J 6 bases, with 12 bases left between them. The CDR3 protein is CASSQETYGTQPQHF. The CDR3 region has the DNA TGCGCCAGCAGCCAAGAAACGTATGGCACTCAGCCCCAGCATTTT.

V is TRBV5-1 and J is TRBJ2-5; TRBD2 aligns across 14 bases. V dropped 0 bases and J dropped 5; count of bases not matched to a gene: 3. The CDR3 is 16 amino acids. CDR1 SGHRS and CDR2 YFSETQ come from the germline V gene. The CDR3 sequence: CASSLGGLAGVETQYF. DNA of the CDR3: TGCGCCAGCAGCTTGGGGGGACTAGCGGGAGTGGAGACCCAGTACTTC.

This rearrangement joins TRBV2 to TRBJ1-5; possible D gene TRBD1, 5 bases. Germline V gene data show CDR1 as SNHLY and CDR2 as FYNNEI. Trimming cost V 7 bases and J 3 bases, with 13 bases left between them. This CDR3 has 14 amino acids. The CDR3 DNA follows: TGTGCCAGCAACGAGCTGGACACCAATCAGCCCCAGCATTTT. Protein product: CASNELDTNQPQHF.